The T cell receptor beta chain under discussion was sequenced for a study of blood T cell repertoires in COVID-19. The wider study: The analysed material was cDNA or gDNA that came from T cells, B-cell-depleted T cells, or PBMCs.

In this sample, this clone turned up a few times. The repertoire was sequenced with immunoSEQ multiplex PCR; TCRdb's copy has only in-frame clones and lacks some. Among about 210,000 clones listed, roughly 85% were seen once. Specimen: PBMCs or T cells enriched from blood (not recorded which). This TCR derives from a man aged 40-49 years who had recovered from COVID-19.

The CDR3 sequence is CAWSPADIYGYTF. The CDR3, as DNA: TGTGCCTGGAGTCCTGCCGACATCTATGGCTACACCTTC. The chain has TRBV30 and TRBJ1-2; unclear D gene. Germline lookup yields CDR1 GTSNPN and CDR2 SVGIG (reference sequence). Trimming pared 2 bases from V and 4 bases from J, leaving 11 bases between. This CDR3 has 13 amino acids.